The 16 T cell receptor beta chains below come from one sample, sequenced in a study of OX40 agonist ivuxolimab in advanced cancers. TCRdb's table, derived via immunoSEQ multiplex PCR, lists solely in-frame clones and lacks some. This table has 35,000 to 40,000 clones, about 87% appearing once. The source was CD4+ or CD8+ T cells sorted from blood, collected in a trial of the OX40 agonist ivuxolimab. These receptors were obtained from an adult with an advanced solid tumor such as melanoma, head and neck, liver or kidney cancer.

The chain employs TRBV7-2 and TRBJ2-2; TRBD2 agrees at 12 bases. This CDR3 is 17 amino acids long. J gave up 5 bases and V 1 base, and 5 bases lay outside the gene matches. CDR1 SGHTA and CDR2 FQGNSA come from the germline V gene. The CDR3 region is CASSLGLLAGGTGELFF. As DNA, the CDR3 is TGTGCCAGCAGCTTAGGTCTACTAGCGGGAGGAACCGGGGAGCTGTTTTTT.

J is TRBJ2-7 and V is TRBV5-1; the D call may be TRBD1 or TRBD2 (5 bases each). CDR3 length: 16 residues. Deletions cut 0 bases from V and 6 bases from J, with 19 bases between. The germline gives CDR1 SGHRS, CDR2 YFSETQ. The CDR3 sequence: CASSLEGARGGFEQYF. The CDR3 DNA follows: TGCGCCAGCAGCTTGGAGGGCGCGCGTGGGGGTTTCGAGCAGTACTTC. Complete variable domain (other parts from reference TRBV5-1 and TRBJ2-7): KAGVTQTPRYLIKTRGQQVTLSCSPISGHRSVSWYQQTPGQGLQFLFEYFSETQRNKGNFPGRFSGRQFSNSRSEMNVSTLELGDSALYLCASSLEGARGGFEQYFGPGTRLTVT.

The genes are TRBV10-2 and TRBJ2-3; 7 bases map to TRBD1. Germline loops: CDR1 WSHSY, CDR2 SAAADI. This CDR3 has 13 amino acids. V dropped 7 bases and J dropped 4; count of bases not matched to a gene: 5. CDR3 residues: CASKTTGADTQYF. CDR3 coding DNA: TGCGCCAGCAAAACCACAGGGGCAGATACGCAGTATTTT.

This clone was seen a single time. This chain uses TRBV2 with TRBJ2-3; D unresolved. The CDR3 is 13 residues long. CDR1 is SNHLY and CDR2 is FYNNEI in the germline V gene. V shed 7 bases and J shed 3 bases, with 11 bases lying between them. CDR3 bases: TGTGCCAGCATGAGGAGTCAGACAGATACGCAGTATTTT. Amino acids: CASMRSQTDTQYF.

This clone came up a few times. V usage is TRBV7-3 and J usage is TRBJ2-1; 7 bases are a match to TRBD2. J was trimmed by 3 bases and V by 1 base; bases with no gene match: 3. The CDR3 is 15 residues long. From germline, CDR1 is SGHTA and CDR2 FQGTGA. In DNA form, the CDR3 reads TGTGCCAGCAGCTTAATGGGCGGGGGCTACAATGAGCAGTTCTTC. Protein: CASSLMGGGYNEQFF.

The V and J genes are TRBV6-1 and TRBJ2-5, with no clear D. Germline V gives CDR1 MNHNS, CDR2 SASEGT. Trimming stripped 2 bases from V and 2 bases from J, with 6 bases between. CDR3 length equals 13 residues. The chain's CDR3 is CASSESQQETQYF. DNA for the CDR3: TGTGCCAGCAGTGAAAGCCAGCAAGAGACCCAGTACTTC.

V and J are TRBV28 and TRBJ1-2; D uncertain. Between the trimmed V and J ends, which lost 5 bases and 2 bases, there was a span of 3 bases. The CDR3 is made up of 11 amino acids. Germline V CDR1 and CDR2: MDHEN, SYDVKM. This chain's CDR3 is CASSGNYGYTF. In DNA form, the CDR3 reads TGTGCCAGCAGTGGGAACTATGGCTACACCTTC.

This sequence joins TRBV5-4 and TRBJ2-1; possibly TRBD2 for D (7 bases). In germline, CDR1 is SGHNT, CDR2 YYREEE (reference sequence). Trimming pared 2 bases from V and 3 bases from J, leaving 9 bases between. The CDR3 runs to 14 residues. DNA for the CDR3: TGTGCCAGCAGCTTAGGGGGGGGCTACAATGAGCAGTTCTTC. Protein: CASSLGGGYNEQFF.

This clone was seen more than once but under ten times. The chain couples TRBV7-2 to TRBJ2-2, with 8 bases that match TRBD1. This CDR3 has 16 amino acids. CDR1 is SGHTA, CDR2 FQGNSA, per germline. V lost 4 bases and J lost 3; bases outside the gene matches: 7. Written as DNA, the CDR3 is TGTGCCAGCAGCTGGATGACAGGGGATGACACCGGGGAGCTGTTTTTT. The encoded protein is CASSWMTGDDTGELFF.

The V call is TRBV7-2, the J call TRBJ2-3, with a weak D call TRBD2 (6 bases). V shed 3 bases and J shed 5 bases, with 18 bases lying between them. The CDR3 totals 16 residues. Germline V lookup: CDR1 SGHTA, CDR2 FQGNSA. CDR3 sequence: CASSFQGLGRGDTQYF. In nucleotides, the CDR3 is TGTGCCAGCAGCTTCCAGGGCCTTGGGCGGGGAGATACGCAGTATTTT. Filled out from reference TRBV7-2 and TRBJ2-3, the complete variable domain reads GAGVSQSPSNKVTEKGKDVELRCDPISGHTALYWYRQSLGQGLEFLIYFQGNSAPDKSGLPSDRFSAERTGGSVSTLTIQRTQQEDSAVYLCASSFQGLGRGDTQYFGPGTRLTVL.

The chain links TRBV5-1 to TRBJ1-5; D might be TRBD1 (5 bases). Looked up from germline, CDR1 is SGHRS and CDR2 is YFSETQ. Trimming left V 0 bases short and J 5 bases short, with 12 bases between. This CDR3 has 15 residues. The CDR3 nucleotides read TGCGCCAGCAGCTTGGAAGGGGCAGGAGATCAGCCCCAGCATTTT. Its translation is CASSLEGAGDQPQHF.

The rearrangement links TRBV10-3 to TRBJ2-3, with D tentatively TRBD1 (6 bases). The CDR3 runs 14 residues. V dropped 5 bases and J dropped 0 bases, with 9 bases sitting between them. The V gene's germline CDR1 is ENHRY and CDR2 SYGVKD. CDR3 DNA: TGTGCCATCAGTAGGGACACTAGCACAGATACGCAGTATTTT. It translates to CAISRDTSTDTQYF.

Concerning this clone: At one boundary the junction diverges from the germline segment, which might be a read error. V and J are TRBV6-4 and TRBJ1-4, with a tentative D call TRBD1 (5 bases). The germline CDR1 and CDR2 sequences are MRHNA and SNTAGT. This CDR3 has 11 amino acids. This CDR3 is CRVRGREKLFF. The CDR3 region has the DNA TGCCGGGTGAGGGGAAGGGAAAAACTGTTTTTT.

V usage is TRBV5-3 and J usage is TRBJ2-5; 7 nucleotides agree with TRBD2. TRBV5-3 is placed among ORFs of uncertain function. This CDR3 comprises 15 residues. V was clipped by 10 bases and J by 5 bases; unmatched bases: 17. This CDR3 reads CARLHRGRNLETQYF. The DNA for the CDR3 is TGTGCCCGCCTCCATCGCGGGAGAAATTTGGAGACCCAGTACTTC.

V usage is TRBV6-1 and J usage is TRBJ2-3; the match to TRBD1 covers 10 bases. V was pared by 6 bases and J by 5 bases, with 5 bases of the junction left unmatched. The V gene's germline CDR1 is MNHNS and CDR2 SASEGT. The CDR3 spans 14 residues. The CDR3 coding sequence is TGTGCCAGCAGGACGACAGGGGGCGTAGATACGCAGTATTTT. Its protein is CASRTTGGVDTQYF.

This clone has only a few counts. The chain has TRBV2 and TRBJ1-2, with unresolved D. CDR1 and CDR2 (germline): SNHLY, FYNNEI. Deletions cut 3 bases from V and 6 bases from J, with 11 bases between. This CDR3 region has 13 residues. CDR3 coding DNA: TGTGCCAGCAGTGAGGGCCGAGTAGATGGCTACACCTTC. Protein product: CASSEGRVDGYTF. Together with reference TRBV2 and TRBJ1-2, the CDR3 gives the full variable domain: EPEVTQTPSHQVTQMGQEVILRCVPISNHLYFYWYRQILGQKVEFLVSFYNNEISEKSEIFDDQFSVERPDGSNFTLKIRSTKLEDSAMYFCASSEGRVDGYTFGSGTRLTVV.